The clone carrying this T cell receptor (beta chain) came up once. The antigen is unknown. Additional DNA sequences in this sample encode the identical CDR3. The data were obtained in a study of metastatic and nonmetastatic thyroid tumors. Study overall: A comparison of repertoires was made across blood and tumor or nodule tissue from malignant and benign thyroid patients.

Trimming took off 0 bases at V and 5 bases at J, with 23 bases between the two ends. Germline V gene sequence: CDR1 SGDLS, CDR2 YYNGEE. This CDR3 is 18 amino acids long. As processed by the authors: For papillary thyroid cancer, a distant-metastasis classifier was constructed from CDR3 differences observed across clinicopathological groups. With MiXCR, TCRdb called clones anew from the PCR reads. The V and J calls follow TCRdb's processing rather than the paper's. The sample records about 92,000 clones, about 15% being singletons. Points from the study as a whole: TCR beta diversity was reportedly significantly higher in malignant thyroid tumors than benign nodules, in blood and tumor.

There were no patients who had received any treatment before thyroid surgery. The chain combines TRBV9 with TRBJ2-5, with D possibly being TRBD1 (6 bases). This sequence originates from a female donor with papillary thyroid cancer or a benign thyroid nodule (not recorded which). Some clones in this sample may be carry-over from other donors' samples. The material sequenced was blood. The CDR3 protein is CASSVVGHGTGRGETQYF. CDR3 bases: TGTGCCAGCAGCGTAGTAGGGCATGGTACAGGGAGAGGGGAGACCCAGTACTTC.